A selection of T cell receptor beta chains follows, all from one sample in a study of shared clonotypes between healthy human individuals. Assay: immunoSEQ multiplex PCR; the TCRdb copy retains only in-frame clones and omits some. The sample lists roughly 1,500,000 clones, approximately 98.5% seen once, with around 0.38% in the top ten. The sequencing input was naive CD4+ T cells sorted from blood. All receptors come from a young man in good health. Both conserved end residues are trimmed from each CDR3. Each record gives: J gene, V gene, CDR3 length, CDR3 protein.

j_gene: TRBJ1-2
v_gene: TRBV13
len: 13
CDR3aa: ASREIRSSNYGYT

j_gene: TRBJ2-3
v_gene: TRBV28
len: 10
CDR3aa: ASSAQVDTQY

j_gene: TRBJ1-1
v_gene: TRBV5-4
len: 11
CDR3aa: ASSQVRNTEAF

j_gene: TRBJ2-5
v_gene: TRBV5-1
len: 11
CDR3aa: ASSFNRGETQY

j_gene: TRBJ1-5
v_gene: TRBV5-5
len: 11
CDR3aa: ASSWDQFSPQH

j_gene: TRBJ1-2
v_gene: TRBV21-1
len: 14
CDR3aa: ASSKPERWAFYGYT

j_gene: TRBJ2-7
v_gene: TRBV7-6
len: 11
CDR3aa: ASSLAAEGEQY

j_gene: TRBJ2-1
v_gene: TRBV28
len: 11
CDR3aa: ASKGGSYNEQF

j_gene: TRBJ1-2
v_gene: TRBV11-2
len: 10
CDR3aa: ASSWEGDGYT

j_gene: TRBJ2-5
v_gene: TRBV18
len: 9
CDR3aa: ASSPEETQY

j_gene: TRBJ2-7
v_gene: TRBV7-9
len: 14
CDR3aa: ASSLGGRSGSYEQY

j_gene: TRBJ2-7
v_gene: TRBV5-4
len: 11
CDR3aa: ASSSTGADEQY

j_gene: TRBJ2-1
v_gene: TRBV2
len: 10
CDR3aa: ASRVVGDEQF

j_gene: TRBJ2-7
v_gene: TRBV19
len: 12
CDR3aa: ASSAGQGVYEQY

j_gene: TRBJ1-1
v_gene: TRBV7-2
len: 12
CDR3aa: ASSLEGLGTEAF

j_gene: TRBJ2-1
v_gene: TRBV27
len: 14
CDR3aa: ASSARTSGSLYEQF

j_gene: TRBJ1-5
v_gene: TRBV28
len: 11
CDR3aa: ASKEGGFQPQH

j_gene: TRBJ1-5
v_gene: TRBV30
len: 11
CDR3aa: ALDRDSNQPQH

j_gene: TRBJ2-5
v_gene: TRBV28
len: 10
CDR3aa: ASSTGRETQY

j_gene: TRBJ1-3
v_gene: TRBV7-9
len: 14
CDR3aa: ASSPEGLSSGNTIY

j_gene: TRBJ2-5
v_gene: TRBV18
len: 13
CDR3aa: ASSAGLAGDETQY

j_gene: TRBJ1-1
v_gene: TRBV28
len: 14
CDR3aa: ASSLRSGQGRSEAF

j_gene: TRBJ1-1
v_gene: TRBV7-3
len: 11
CDR3aa: ASSLLANTEAF

j_gene: TRBJ2-2
v_gene: TRBV6-6
len: 13
CDR3aa: ASSTGGTGAGELF

j_gene: TRBJ2-3
v_gene: TRBV11-3
len: 11
CDR3aa: ASSIRQTDTQY

j_gene: TRBJ2-7
v_gene: TRBV5-4
len: 12
CDR3aa: ASKKAGGSYEQY

j_gene: TRBJ2-7
v_gene: TRBV5-6
len: 13
CDR3aa: ASSFLRAGYYEQY

j_gene: TRBJ2-5
v_gene: TRBV29-1
len: 6
CDR3aa: SVETQY

j_gene: TRBJ1-5
v_gene: TRBV2
len: 12
CDR3aa: ASSDRVDPQPQH

j_gene: TRBJ1-1
v_gene: TRBV6-5
len: 13
CDR3aa: ASSLRDRMNTEAF

j_gene: TRBJ2-1
v_gene: TRBV2
len: 13
CDR3aa: ASSKEWTEYNEQF

j_gene: TRBJ1-2
v_gene: TRBV28
len: 11
CDR3aa: ASSITINYGYT

j_gene: TRBJ1-2
v_gene: TRBV30
len: 10
CDR3aa: AWSVGPEGYT

j_gene: TRBJ2-7
v_gene: TRBV28
len: 12
CDR3aa: ASQPGGEGYEQY

j_gene: TRBJ1-2
v_gene: TRBV28
len: 11
CDR3aa: ASSSGQGRGYT

j_gene: TRBJ2-3
v_gene: TRBV27
len: 11
CDR3aa: ASRPGLADTQY

j_gene: TRBJ2-7
v_gene: TRBV30
len: 17
CDR3aa: AWSVRGLAGGQGSYEQY

j_gene: TRBJ1-1
v_gene: TRBV5-1
len: 12
CDR3aa: ASSLDGRNTEAF

j_gene: TRBJ1-4
v_gene: TRBV19
len: 11
CDR3aa: ASRGRGHEKLF

j_gene: TRBJ1-2
v_gene: TRBV9
len: 11
CDR3aa: ASSADLNYGYT

j_gene: TRBJ2-7
v_gene: TRBV9
len: 12
CDR3aa: ASSPFSSSYEQY

j_gene: TRBJ2-7
v_gene: TRBV6-6
len: 12
CDR3aa: ASRPGLAEYEQY

j_gene: TRBJ1-5
v_gene: TRBV7-9
len: 12
CDR3aa: ASSSAGGNQPQH

j_gene: TRBJ2-1
v_gene: TRBV9
len: 14
CDR3aa: ASSVSGGNSYNEQF

j_gene: TRBJ1-3
v_gene: TRBV19
len: 14
CDR3aa: ASTPQGISSGNTIY